The TCR beta chain described here comes from a study of Graves' ophthalmopathy and Graves' hyperthyroidism. The CDR3 runs to 16 residues. The germline CDR1 and CDR2 sequences are SGHVS and FQNEAQ. Trimming at V came to 5 bases and at J to 4 bases, leaving 5 bases not matched to a gene. From RNA, the CDR3 regions of TCR beta chains were amplified and sequenced. HTBI-primed RT-PCR formed the first round, and a multiplex PCR formed the second. TCRdb re-analysed the multiplex PCR reads in MiXCR, keeping a single row per CDR3 protein. The repertoire holds around 520,000 distinct CDR3 sequences, less than 45% seen once, with around 4% in the top ten.

The sample comprised peripheral blood or thyroid tissue (not recorded which). This clonotype originated in an adult man with Graves' hyperthyroidism. The chain has TRBV7-8 and TRBJ2-6; the match to TRBD2 covers 10 bases. The CDR3 coding sequence is TGTGCCAGCAGCCCTGCGACTAGCGGGGGGGCCAACGTCCTGACTTTC. This encodes CASSPATSGGANVLTF.